This T cell receptor (beta chain) was observed in a study of OX40 agonist ivuxolimab in advanced cancers. Clones were sequenced by immunoSEQ multiplex PCR, and TCRdb holds only the in-frame ones, with some missing. In the table there are 45,000 to 65,000 clones, approximately 80% of which are singletons. CDR1 is SQVTM and CDR2 is ANQGSEA in the germline V gene. CDR3 size: 15 residues. V lost 4 bases and J lost 5, with 20 bases in between. The sample here was CD4+ or CD8+ T cells sorted from blood, taken in a trial of the OX40 agonist ivuxolimab. The source of this sequence is an adult with an advanced solid tumor such as melanoma, head and neck, liver or kidney cancer. The rearrangement links TRBV29-1 to TRBJ1-1, with D possibly TRBD1 on 5 matching bases. The CDR3 nucleotides are TGCAGCGTTGGCCGACTGACAGTTCAAGGAACTGAAGCTTTCTTT. As protein: CSVGRLTVQGTEAFF.